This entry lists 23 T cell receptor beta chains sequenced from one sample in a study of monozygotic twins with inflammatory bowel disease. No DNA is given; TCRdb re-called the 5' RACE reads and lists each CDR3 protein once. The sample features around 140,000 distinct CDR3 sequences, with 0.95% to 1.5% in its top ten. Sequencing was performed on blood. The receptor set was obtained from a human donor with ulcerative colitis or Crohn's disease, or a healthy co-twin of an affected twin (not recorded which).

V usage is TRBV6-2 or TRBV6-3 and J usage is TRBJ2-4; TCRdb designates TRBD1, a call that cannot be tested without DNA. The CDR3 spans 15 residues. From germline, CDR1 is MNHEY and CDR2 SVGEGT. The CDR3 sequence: CASSSGTGVLNIQYF.

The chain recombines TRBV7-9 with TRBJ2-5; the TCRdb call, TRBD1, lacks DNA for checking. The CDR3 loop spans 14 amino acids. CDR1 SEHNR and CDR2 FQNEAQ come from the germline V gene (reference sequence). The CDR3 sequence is CASSYGILQETQYF.

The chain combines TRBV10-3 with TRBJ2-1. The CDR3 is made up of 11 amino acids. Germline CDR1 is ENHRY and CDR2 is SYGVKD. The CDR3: CAISEYYEQFF.

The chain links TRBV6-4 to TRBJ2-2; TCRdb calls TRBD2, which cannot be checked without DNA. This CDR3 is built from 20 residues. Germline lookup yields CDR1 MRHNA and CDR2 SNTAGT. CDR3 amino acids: CANRALSGTSGRAYTGELFF.

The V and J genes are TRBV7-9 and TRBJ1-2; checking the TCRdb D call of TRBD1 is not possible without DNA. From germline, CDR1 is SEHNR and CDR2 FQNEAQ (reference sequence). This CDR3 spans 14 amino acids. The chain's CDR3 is CASSGTGAGYGYTF.

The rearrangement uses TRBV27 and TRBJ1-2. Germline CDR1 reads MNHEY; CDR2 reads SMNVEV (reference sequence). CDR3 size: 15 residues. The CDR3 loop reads CASSLLLGLNYGYTF.

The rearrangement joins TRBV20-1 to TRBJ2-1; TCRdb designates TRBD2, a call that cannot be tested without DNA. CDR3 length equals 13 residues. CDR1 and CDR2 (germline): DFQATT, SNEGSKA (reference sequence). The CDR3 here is CSDASGSYNEQFF.

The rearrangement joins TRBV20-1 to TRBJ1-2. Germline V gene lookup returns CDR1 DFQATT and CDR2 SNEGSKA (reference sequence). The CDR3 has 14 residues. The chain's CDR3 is CSARERVTFHGYTF.

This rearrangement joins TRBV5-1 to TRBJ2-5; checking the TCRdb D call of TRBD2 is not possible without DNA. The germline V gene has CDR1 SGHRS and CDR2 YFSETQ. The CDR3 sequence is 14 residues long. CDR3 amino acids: CASSRSGSGETQYF.

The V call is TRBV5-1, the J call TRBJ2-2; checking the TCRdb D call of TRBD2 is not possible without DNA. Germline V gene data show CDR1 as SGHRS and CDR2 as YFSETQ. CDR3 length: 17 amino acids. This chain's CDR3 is CASSLNSGSPGGGELFF.

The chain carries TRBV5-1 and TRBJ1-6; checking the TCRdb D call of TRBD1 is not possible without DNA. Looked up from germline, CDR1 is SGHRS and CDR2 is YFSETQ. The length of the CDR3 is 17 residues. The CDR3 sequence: CASSHRDRETYNSPLHF.

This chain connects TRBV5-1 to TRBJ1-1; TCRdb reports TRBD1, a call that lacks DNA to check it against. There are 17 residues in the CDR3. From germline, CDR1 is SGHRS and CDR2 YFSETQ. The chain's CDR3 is CASSLVGQGSMNTEAFF.

The CDR3 loop reads CASSLSDTQYF. The chain couples TRBV7-2 to TRBJ2-3. The CDR3 loop spans 11 amino acids. Germline values: CDR1 SGHTA, CDR2 FQGNSA.

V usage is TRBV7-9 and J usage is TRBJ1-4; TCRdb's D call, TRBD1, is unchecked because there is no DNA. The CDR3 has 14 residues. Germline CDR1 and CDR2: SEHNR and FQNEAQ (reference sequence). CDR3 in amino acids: CASSPGQGNEKLFF.

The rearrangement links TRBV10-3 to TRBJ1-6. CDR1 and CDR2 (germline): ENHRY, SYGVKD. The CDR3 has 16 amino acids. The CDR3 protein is CAISEIAVTSGSPLHF.

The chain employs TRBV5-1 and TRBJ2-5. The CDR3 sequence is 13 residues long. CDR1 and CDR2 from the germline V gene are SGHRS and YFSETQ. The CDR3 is CASSLELQETQYF.

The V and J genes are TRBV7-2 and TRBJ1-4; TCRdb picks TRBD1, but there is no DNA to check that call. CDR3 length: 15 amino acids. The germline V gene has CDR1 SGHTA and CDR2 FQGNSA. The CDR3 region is CASSSRDRIGEKLFF.

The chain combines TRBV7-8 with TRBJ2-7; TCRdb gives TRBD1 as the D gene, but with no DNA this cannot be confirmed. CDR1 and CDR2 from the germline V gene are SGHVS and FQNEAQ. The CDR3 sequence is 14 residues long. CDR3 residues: CASSLPPRGHEQYF.

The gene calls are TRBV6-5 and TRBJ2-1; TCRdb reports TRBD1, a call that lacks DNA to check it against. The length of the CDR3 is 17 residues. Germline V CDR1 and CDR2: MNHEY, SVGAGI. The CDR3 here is CASSYSAGRGARNEQFF.

CDR3 sequence reads: CSARGATSGNRLDNEQFF. J is TRBJ2-1 and V is TRBV20-1; there is no DNA to check the TCRdb D call of TRBD2. The CDR3 runs to 18 residues. Per germline, CDR1 DFQATT and CDR2 SNEGSKA (reference sequence).

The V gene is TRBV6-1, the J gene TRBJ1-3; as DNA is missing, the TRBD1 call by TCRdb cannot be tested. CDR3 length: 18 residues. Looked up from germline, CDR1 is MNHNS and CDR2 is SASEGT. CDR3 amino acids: CASSPTGTGYSSGNTIYF.

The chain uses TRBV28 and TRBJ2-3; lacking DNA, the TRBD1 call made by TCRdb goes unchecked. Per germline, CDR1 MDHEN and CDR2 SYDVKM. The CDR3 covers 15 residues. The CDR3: CASSLTGPRADTQYF.

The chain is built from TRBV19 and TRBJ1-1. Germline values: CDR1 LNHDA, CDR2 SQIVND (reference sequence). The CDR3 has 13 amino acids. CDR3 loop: CASSQRRGTEAFF. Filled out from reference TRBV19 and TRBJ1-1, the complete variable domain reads DGGITQSPKYLFRKEGQNVTLSCEQNLNHDAMYWYRQDPGQGLRLIYYSQIVNDFQKGDIAEGYSVSREKKESFPLTVTSAQKNPTAFYLCASSQRRGTEAFFGQGTRLTVV.